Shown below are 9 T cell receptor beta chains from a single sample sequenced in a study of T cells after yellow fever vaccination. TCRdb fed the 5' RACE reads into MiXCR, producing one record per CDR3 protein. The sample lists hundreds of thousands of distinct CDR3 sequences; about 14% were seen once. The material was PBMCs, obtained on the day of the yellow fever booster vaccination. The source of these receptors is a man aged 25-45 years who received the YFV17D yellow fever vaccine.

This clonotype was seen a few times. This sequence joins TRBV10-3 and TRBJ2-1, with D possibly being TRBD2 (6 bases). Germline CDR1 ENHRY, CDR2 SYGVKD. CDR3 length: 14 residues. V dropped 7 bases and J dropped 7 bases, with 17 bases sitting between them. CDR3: CAINGGRPLNEQFF. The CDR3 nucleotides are TGTGCCATCAATGGAGGGAGGCCCCTTAATGAGCAGTTCTTC.

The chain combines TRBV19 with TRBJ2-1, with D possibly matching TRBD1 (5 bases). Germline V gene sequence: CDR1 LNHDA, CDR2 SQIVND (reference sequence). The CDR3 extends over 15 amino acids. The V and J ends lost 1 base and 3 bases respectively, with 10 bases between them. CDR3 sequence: CASSIGQSNYNEQFF. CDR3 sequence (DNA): TGTGCCAGTAGTATAGGACAGAGCAACTACAATGAGCAGTTCTTC.

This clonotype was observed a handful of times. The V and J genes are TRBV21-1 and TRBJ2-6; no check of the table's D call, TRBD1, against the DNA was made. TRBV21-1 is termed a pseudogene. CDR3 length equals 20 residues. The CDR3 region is CASSRSLRQGELSGANVLTF. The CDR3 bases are TGTGCCAGCAGCAGGAGCTTGAGACAGGGGGAACTTTCTGGGGCCAACGTCCTGACTTTC.

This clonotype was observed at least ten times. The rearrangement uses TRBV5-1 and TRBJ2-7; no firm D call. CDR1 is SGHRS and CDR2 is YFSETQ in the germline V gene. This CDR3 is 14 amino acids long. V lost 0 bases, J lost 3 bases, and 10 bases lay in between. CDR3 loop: CASSLEPSNYEQYF. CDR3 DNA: TGCGCCAGCAGCTTGGAGCCATCTAACTACGAGCAGTACTTC.

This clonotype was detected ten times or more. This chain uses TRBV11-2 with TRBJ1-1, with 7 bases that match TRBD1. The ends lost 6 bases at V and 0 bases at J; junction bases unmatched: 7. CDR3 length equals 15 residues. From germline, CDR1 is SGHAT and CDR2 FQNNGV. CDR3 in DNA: TGTGCCAGCAGGAAGCCGGGACAGTTGAACACTGAAGCTTTCTTT. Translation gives CASRKPGQLNTEAFF.

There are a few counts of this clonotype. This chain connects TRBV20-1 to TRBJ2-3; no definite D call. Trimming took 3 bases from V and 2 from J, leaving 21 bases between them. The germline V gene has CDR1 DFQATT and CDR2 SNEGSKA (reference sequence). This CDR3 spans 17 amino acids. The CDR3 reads CSARAFPLEENTDTQYF. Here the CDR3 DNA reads TGCAGTGCTAGGGCATTTCCTCTTGAGGAGAACACAGATACGCAGTATTTT.

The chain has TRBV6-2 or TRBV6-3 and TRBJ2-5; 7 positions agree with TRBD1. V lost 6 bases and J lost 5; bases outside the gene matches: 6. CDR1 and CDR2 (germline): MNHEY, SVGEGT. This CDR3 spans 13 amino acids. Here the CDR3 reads CASRPTGSETQYF. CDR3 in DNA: TGTGCCAGCAGACCGACAGGGTCGGAGACCCAGTACTTC.

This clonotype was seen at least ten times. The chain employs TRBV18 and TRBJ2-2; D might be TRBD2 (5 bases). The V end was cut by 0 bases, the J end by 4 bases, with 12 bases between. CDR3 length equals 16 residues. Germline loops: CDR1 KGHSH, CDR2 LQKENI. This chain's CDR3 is CASSPPTTRGTGELFF. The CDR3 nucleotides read TGTGCCAGCTCACCACCGACCACCCGGGGCACCGGGGAGCTGTTTTTT.

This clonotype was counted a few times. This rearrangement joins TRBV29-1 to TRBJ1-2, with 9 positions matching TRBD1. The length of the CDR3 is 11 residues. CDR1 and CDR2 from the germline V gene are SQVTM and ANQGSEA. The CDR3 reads CSTGGAYGYTF. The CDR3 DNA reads TGCAGTACAGGGGGCGCCTATGGCTACACCTTC. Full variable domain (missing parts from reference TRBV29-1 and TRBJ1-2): SAVISQKPSRDICQRGTSLTIQCQVDSQVTMMFWYRQQPGQSLTLIATANQGSEATYESGFVIDKFPISRPNLTFSTLTVSNMSPEDSSIYLCSTGGAYGYTFGSGTRLTVV.